The clone carrying this T cell receptor beta chain was observed a few times. Its cognate antigen is unknown. This CDR3 contains 21 residues. Losses at the gene ends were 5 bases for V and 0 bases for J; bases not matched to a gene: 17. CDR1 and CDR2 (germline): SGHAT, FQNNGV. Time point here: newly diagnosed GD, antithyroid drugs for less than 3 months. Extracted PBMC RNA gave rise to the TCR library. In building TCR beta libraries, iRepertoire HTBI primers were used together with Arm-PCR of CDR3 regions. In TCRdb, the multiplex PCR reads were re-called with MiXCR into one record per CDR3 protein. The table lists about 530,000 distinct CDR3 sequences, 16% of them singletons. The sample originates from a study of regulatory T cells in long-lasting Graves disease. As for the study in general: Graves' patients diagnosed newly had used antithyroid drugs under 3 months.

Whole-study results and caveats: Limited sample numbers may have lowered accuracy. Preferential use of TRBV28, TRBJ1-2 and TRBJ2-5 was seen in persistent disease. Only peripheral blood was studied, not thyroid tissue.

Another study also made use of these data, one on T cells in Graves' hyperthyroidism and ophthalmopathy.

Material: peripheral blood mononuclear cells (PBMCs), obtained at new diagnosis, from a patient treated with antithyroid drugs. V is TRBV11-2 and J is TRBJ2-1; 12 positions agree with TRBD2. This receptor was obtained from a woman aged 40 to 65 with Graves disease. The CDR3 DNA reads as TGTGCCAGCAGCCCGGGGGGCGCTAGCGGGGGGGCACTTACCTCCTACAATGAGCAGTTCTTC. This sequence encodes CASSPGGASGGALTSYNEQFF. The full variable domain, completed using reference TRBV11-2 and TRBJ2-1, is EAGVAQSPRYKIIEKRQSVAFWCNPISGHATLYWYQQILGQGPKLLIQFQNNGVVDDSQLPKDRFSAERLKGVDSTLKIQPAKLEDSAVYLCASSPGGASGGALTSYNEQFFGPGTRLTVL.